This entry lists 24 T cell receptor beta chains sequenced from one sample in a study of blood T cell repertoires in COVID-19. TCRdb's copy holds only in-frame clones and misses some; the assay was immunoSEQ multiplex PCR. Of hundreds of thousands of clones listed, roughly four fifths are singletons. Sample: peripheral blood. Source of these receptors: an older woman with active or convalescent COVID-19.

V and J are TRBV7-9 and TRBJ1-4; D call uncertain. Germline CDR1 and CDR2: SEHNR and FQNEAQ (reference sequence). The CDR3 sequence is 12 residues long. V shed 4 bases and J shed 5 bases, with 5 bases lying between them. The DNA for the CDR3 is TGTGCCAGCAGCTCAGGCAATGAAAAACTGTTTTTT. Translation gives CASSSGNEKLFF.

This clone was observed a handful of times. The CDR3 region is CASSYREGDTEAFF. The CDR3 coding sequence is TGTGCCAGCAGTTATCGGGAGGGGGATACTGAAGCTTTCTTT. This chain uses TRBV6-2 or TRBV6-3 with TRBJ1-1; D might be TRBD1 (6 bases). V lost 3 bases to trimming and J lost 5 bases, with 13 bases between them. CDR1 is MNHEY, CDR2 SVGEGT, per germline. This CDR3 is built from 14 residues.

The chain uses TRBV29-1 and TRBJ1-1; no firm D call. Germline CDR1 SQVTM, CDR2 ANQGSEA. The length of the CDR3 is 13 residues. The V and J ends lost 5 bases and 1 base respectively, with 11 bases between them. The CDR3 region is CSVQDLGNTEAFF. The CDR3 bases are TGCAGCGTTCAGGATCTCGGGAACACTGAAGCTTTCTTT.

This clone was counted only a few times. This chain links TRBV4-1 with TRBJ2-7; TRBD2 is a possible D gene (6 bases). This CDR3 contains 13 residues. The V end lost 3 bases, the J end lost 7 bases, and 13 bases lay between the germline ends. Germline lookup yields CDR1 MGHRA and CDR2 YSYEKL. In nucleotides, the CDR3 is TGCGCCAGCAGCCACAGCGGGTTGGGTGAGCAGTACTTC. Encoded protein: CASSHSGLGEQYF.

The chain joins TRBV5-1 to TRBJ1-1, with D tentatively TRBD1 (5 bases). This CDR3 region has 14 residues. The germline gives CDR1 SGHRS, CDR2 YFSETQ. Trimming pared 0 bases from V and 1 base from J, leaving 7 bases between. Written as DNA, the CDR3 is TGCGCCAGCAGCTTGGGACAGACGAACACTGAAGCTTTCTTT. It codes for CASSLGQTNTEAFF.

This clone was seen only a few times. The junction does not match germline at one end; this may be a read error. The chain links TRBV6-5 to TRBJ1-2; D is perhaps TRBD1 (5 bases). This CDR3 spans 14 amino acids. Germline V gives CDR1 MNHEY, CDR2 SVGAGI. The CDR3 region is CASSSVGTKYGYTF. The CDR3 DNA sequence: TGTGCCAGCAGCTCCGTGGGGACTAAGTATGGCTACACCTTC.

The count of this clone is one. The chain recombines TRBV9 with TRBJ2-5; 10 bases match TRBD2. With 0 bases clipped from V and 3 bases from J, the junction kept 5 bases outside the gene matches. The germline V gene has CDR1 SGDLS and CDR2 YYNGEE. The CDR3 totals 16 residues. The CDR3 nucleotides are TGTGCCAGCAGCGTAGGAATAGCGGGGGGTAAAGAGACCCAGTACTTC. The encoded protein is CASSVGIAGGKETQYF.

This CDR3 is CASSFPGLGRETQYF. The CDR3 DNA is TGTGCCAGCAGCTTTCCGGGTCTGGGGAGGGAGACCCAGTACTTC. The chain combines TRBV7-9 with TRBJ2-5; TRBD2 might be the D (6 bases). The germline V and J ends were trimmed by 3 bases and 5 bases, with 16 bases remaining between them. The CDR3 totals 15 residues. The germline V gene encodes CDR1 SEHNR and CDR2 FQNEAQ (reference sequence). Full variable domain (rest looked up from reference TRBV7-9 and TRBJ2-5): DTGVSQNPRHKITKRGQNVTFRCDPISEHNRLYWYRQTLGQGPEFLTYFQNEAQLEKSRLLSDRFSAERPKGSFSTLEIQRTEQGDSAMYLCASSFPGLGRETQYFGPGTRLLVL.

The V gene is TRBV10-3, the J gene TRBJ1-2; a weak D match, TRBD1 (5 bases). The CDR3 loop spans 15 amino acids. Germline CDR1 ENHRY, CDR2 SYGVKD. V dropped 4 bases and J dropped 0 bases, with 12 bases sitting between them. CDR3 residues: CAISGGVSSNYGYTF. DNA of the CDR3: TGTGCCATCAGTGGGGGGGTTTCGTCTAACTATGGCTACACCTTC.

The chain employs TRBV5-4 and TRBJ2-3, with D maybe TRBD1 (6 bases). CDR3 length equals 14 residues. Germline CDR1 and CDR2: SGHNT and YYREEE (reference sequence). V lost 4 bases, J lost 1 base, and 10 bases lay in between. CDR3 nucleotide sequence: TGTGCCAGCAGCCCGTGGACAGGCACAGATACGCAGTATTTT. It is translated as CASSPWTGTDTQYF.

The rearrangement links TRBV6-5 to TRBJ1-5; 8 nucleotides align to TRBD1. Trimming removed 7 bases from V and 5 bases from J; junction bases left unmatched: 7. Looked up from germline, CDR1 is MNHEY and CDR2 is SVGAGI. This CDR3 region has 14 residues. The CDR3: CASTMDREDQPQHF. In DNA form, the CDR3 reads TGTGCCAGCACTATGGACAGGGAGGATCAGCCCCAGCATTTT.

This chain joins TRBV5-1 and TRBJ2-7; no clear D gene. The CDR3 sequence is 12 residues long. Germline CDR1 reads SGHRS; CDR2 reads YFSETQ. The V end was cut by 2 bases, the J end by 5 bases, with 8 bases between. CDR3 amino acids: CASSLPGHEQYF. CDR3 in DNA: TGCGCCAGCAGCTTACCAGGCCACGAGCAGTACTTC.

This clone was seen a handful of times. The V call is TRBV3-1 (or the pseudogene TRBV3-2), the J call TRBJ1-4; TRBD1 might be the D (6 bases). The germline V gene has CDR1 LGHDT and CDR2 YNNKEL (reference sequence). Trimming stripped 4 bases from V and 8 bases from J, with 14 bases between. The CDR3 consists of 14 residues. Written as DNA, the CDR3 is TGTGCCAGCAGCCTTACAGGGTCAGGGGAAAAACTGTTTTTT. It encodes CASSLTGSGEKLFF.

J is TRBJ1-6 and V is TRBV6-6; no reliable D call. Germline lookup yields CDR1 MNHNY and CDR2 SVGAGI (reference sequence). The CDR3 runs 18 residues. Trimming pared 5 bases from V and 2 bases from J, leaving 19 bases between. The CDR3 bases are TGTGCCAGCAGTCGGGCCCGGGGTTCGGGCACCTATAATTCACCCCTCCACTTT. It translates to CASSRARGSGTYNSPLHF.

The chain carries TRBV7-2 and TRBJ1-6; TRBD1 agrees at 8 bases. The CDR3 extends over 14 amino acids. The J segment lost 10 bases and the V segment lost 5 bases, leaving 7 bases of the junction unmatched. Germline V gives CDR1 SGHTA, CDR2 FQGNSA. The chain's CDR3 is CASSPQGAGSPLHF. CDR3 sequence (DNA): TGTGCCAGCAGCCCTCAGGGGGCGGGATCACCCCTCCACTTT.

CDR3 residues: CASSWDSPTYEQYF. The CDR3 region has the DNA TGCGCCAGCAGCTGGGACAGCCCAACCTACGAGCAGTACTTC. J is TRBJ2-7 and V is TRBV5-1; 7 positions agree with TRBD1. The V gene end was trimmed by 3 bases and the J gene end by 2 bases; junction bases not matched to a gene: 5. CDR3 length equals 14 residues. Germline-derived CDR1 and CDR2 are SGHRS and YFSETQ.

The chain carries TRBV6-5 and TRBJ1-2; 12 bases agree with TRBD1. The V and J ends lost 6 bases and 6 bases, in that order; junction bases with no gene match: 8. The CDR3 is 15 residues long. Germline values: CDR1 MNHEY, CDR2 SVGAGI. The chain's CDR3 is CASRPGGTGGHGYTF. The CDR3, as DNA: TGTGCCAGCAGACCCGGCGGGACAGGGGGCCATGGCTACACCTTC.

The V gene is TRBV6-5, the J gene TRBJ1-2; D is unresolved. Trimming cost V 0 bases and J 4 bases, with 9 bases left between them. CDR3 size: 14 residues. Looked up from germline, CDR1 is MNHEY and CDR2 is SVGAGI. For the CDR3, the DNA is TGTGCCAGCAGTTACTCACCCGGGGTCTATGGCTACACCTTC. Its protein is CASSYSPGVYGYTF.

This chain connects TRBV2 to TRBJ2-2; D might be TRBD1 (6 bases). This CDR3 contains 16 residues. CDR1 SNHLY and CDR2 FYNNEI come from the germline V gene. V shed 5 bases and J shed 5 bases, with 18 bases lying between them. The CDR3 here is CASSRQDLTPTGELFF. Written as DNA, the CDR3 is TGTGCCAGCAGTCGACAGGACCTGACCCCTACCGGGGAGCTGTTTTTT.

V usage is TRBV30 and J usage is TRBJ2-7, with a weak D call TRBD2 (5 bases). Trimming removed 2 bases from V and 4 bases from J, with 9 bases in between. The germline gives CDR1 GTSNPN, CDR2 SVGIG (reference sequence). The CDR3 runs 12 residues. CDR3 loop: CAWSPSGYEQYF. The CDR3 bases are TGTGCCTGGAGTCCCTCGGGATACGAGCAGTACTTC.

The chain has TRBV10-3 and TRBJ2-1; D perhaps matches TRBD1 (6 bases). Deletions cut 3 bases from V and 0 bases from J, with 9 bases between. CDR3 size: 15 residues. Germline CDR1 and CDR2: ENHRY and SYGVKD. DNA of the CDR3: TGTGCCATCAGTGAAGGGACAACCTCCTACAATGAGCAGTTCTTC. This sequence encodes CAISEGTTSYNEQFF.

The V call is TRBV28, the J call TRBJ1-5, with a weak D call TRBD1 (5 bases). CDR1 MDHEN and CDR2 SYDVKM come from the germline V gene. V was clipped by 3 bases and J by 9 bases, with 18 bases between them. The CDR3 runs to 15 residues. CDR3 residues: CASSLGGGARLPQHF. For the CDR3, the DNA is TGTGCCAGCAGTTTGGGGGGTGGTGCCCGGCTGCCCCAGCATTTT. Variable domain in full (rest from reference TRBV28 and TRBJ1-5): DVKVTQSSRYLVKRTGEKVFLECVQDMDHENMFWYRQDPGLGLRLIYFSYDVKMKEKGDIPEGYSVSREKKERFSLILESASTNQTSMYLCASSLGGGARLPQHFGDGTRLSIL.

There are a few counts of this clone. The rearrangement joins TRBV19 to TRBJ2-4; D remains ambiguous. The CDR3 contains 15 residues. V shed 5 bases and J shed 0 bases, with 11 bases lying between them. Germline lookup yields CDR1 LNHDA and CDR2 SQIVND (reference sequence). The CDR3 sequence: CASSVGRLAKNIQYF. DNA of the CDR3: TGTGCCAGTAGTGTAGGACGACTAGCCAAAAACATTCAGTACTTC.

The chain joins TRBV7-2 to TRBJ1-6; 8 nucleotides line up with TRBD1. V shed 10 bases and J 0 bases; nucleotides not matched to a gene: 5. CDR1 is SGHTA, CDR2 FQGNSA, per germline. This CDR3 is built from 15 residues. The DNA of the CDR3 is TGTGCCATTTACAGGGGGAGCTCCTATAATTCACCCCTCCACTTT. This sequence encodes CAIYRGSSYNSPLHF.